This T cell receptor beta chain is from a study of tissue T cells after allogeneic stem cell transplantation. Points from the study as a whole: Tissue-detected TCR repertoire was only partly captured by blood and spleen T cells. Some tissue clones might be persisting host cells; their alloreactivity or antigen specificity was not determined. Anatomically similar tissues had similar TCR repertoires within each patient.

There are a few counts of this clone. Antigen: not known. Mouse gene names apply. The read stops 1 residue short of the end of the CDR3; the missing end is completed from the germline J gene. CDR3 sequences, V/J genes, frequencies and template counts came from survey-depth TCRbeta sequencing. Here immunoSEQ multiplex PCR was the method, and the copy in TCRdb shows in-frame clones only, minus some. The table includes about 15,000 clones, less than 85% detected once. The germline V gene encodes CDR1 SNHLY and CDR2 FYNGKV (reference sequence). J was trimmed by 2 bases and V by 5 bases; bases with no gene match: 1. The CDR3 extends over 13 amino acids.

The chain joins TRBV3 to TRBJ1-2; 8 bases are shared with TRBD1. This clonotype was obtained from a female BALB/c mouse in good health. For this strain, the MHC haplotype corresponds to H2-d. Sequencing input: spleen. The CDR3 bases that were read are TGTGCCAGCAGCCAGGGGGCCAACTCCGACTACACC. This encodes CASSQGANSDYT. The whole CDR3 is CASSQGANSDYTF. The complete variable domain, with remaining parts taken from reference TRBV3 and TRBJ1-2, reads GPKVLQIPSHQIIDMGQMVTLNCDPVSNHLYFYWYKQILGQQMEFLVNFYNGKVMEKSKLFKDQFSVERPDGSYFTLKIQPTALEDSAVYFCASSQGANSDYTFGSGTRLLVI.